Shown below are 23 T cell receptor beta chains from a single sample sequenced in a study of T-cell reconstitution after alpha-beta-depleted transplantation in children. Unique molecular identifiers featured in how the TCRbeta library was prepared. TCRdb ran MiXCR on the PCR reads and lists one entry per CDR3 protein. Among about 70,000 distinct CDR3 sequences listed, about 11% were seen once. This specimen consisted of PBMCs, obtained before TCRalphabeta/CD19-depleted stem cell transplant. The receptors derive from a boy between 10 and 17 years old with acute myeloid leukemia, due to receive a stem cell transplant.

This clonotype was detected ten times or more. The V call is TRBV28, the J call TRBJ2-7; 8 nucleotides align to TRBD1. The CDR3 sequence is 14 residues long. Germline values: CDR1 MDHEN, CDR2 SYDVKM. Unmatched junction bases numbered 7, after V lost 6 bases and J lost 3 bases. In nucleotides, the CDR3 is TGTGCCAGCAGAAGAACAGGGGGGATCTACGAGCAGTACGTC. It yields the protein CASRRTGGIYEQYV.

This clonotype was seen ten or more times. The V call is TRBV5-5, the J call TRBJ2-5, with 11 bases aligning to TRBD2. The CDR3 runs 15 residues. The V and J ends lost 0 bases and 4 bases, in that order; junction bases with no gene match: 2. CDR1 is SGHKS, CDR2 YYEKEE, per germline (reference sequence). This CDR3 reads CASSLDLAGGETQYF. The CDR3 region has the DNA TGTGCCAGCAGCTTGGACCTAGCGGGGGGAGAGACCCAGTACTTC.

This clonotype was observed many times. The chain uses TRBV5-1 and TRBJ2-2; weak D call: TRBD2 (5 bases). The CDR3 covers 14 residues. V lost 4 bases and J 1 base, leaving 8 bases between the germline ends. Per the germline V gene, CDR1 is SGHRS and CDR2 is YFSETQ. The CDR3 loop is CASSGGGNTGELFF. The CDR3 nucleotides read TGCGCCAGCAGCGGAGGAGGGAACACCGGGGAGCTGTTTTTT.

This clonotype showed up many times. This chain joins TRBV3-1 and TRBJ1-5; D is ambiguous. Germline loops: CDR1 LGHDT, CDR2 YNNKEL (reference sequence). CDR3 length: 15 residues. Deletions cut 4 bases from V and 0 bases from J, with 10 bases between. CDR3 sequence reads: CASSLRVGSNQPQHF. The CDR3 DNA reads TGTGCCAGCAGCCTTAGAGTCGGTAGCAATCAGCCCCAGCATTTT.

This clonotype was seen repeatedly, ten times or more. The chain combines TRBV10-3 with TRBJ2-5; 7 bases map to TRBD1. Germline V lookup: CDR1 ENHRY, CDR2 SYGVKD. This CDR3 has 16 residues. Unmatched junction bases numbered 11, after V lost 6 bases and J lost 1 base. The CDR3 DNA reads TGTGCCATCAGCATTTTAGGGGGCGCCCCCCAAGAGACCCAGTACTTC. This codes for CAISILGGAPQETQYF.

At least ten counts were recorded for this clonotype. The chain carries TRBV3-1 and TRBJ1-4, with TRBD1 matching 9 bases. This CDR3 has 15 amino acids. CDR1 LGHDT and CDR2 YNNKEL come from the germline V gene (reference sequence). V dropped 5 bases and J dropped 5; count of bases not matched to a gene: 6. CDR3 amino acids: CASSSRDRENEKLFF. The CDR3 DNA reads TGTGCCAGCAGCAGCCGGGACAGGGAAAATGAAAAACTGTTTTTT. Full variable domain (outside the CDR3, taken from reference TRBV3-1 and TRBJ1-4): DTAVSQTPKYLVTQMGNDKSIKCEQNLGHDTMYWYKQDSKKFLKIMFSYNNKELIINETVPNRFSPKSPDKAHLNLHINSLELGDSAVYFCASSSRDRENEKLFFGSGTQLSVL.

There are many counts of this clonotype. Written as DNA, the CDR3 is TGTGCCAGTAGTCGCACGACAGACTACGAGCAGTACTTC. It encodes CASSRTTDYEQYF. The chain combines TRBV19 with TRBJ2-7; a possible D gene is TRBD1 (5 bases). The CDR3 loop spans 13 amino acids. CDR1 LNHDA and CDR2 SQIVND come from the germline V gene (reference sequence). The ends were cut back, 5 bases at V and 3 bases at J, with 11 bases in the middle.

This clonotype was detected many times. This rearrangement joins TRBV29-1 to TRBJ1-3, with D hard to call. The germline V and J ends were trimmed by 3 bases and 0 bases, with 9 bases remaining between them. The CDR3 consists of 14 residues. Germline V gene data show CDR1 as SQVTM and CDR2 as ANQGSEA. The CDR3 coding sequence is TGCAGCGTTGAGAGAGCCCCCTCTGGAAACACCATATATTTT. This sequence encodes CSVERAPSGNTIYF.

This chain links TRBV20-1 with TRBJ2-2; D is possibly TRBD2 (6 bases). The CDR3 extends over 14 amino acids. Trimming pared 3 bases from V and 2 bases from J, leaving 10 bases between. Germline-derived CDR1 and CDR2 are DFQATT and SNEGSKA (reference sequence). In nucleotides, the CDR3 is TGCAGTGCTAGGAGTAGCGGAAACACCGGGGAGCTGTTTTTT. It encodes CSARSSGNTGELFF.

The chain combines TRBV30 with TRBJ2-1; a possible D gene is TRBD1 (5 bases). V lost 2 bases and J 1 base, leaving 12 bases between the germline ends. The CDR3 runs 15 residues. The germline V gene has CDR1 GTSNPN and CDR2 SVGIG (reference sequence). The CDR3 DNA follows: TGTGCCTGGAGTAAAGGAAGGGGTTCCTACAATGAGCAGTTCTTC. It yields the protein CAWSKGRGSYNEQFF.

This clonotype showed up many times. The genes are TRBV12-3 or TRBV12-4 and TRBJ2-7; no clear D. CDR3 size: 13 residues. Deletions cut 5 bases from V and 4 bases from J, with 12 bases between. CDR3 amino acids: CASSPPSVYEQYV. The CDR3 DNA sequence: TGTGCCAGCAGTCCGCCCTCAGTGTACGAGCAGTACGTC.

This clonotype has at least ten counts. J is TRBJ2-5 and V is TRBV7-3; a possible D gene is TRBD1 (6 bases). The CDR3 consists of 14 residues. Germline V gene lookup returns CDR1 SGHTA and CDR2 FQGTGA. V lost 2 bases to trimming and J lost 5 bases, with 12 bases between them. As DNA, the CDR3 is TGTGCCAGCAGCTTAGAGGGCAGGGGCGAGACCCAGTACTTC. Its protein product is CASSLEGRGETQYF. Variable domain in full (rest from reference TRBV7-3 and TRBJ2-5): GAGVSQTPSNKVTEKGKYVELRCDPISGHTALYWYRQSLGQGPEFLIYFQGTGAADDSGLPNDRFFAVRPEGSVSTLKIQRTERGDSAVYLCASSLEGRGETQYFGPGTRLLVL.

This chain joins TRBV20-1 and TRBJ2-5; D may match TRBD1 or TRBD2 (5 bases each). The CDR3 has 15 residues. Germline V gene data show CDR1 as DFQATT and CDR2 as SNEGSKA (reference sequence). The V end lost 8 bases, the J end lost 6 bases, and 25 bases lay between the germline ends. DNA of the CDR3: TGCAGTTGGGGCCCCCAGACTCGTACGGGACAGACCCAGTACTTC. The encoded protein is CSWGPQTRTGQTQYF.

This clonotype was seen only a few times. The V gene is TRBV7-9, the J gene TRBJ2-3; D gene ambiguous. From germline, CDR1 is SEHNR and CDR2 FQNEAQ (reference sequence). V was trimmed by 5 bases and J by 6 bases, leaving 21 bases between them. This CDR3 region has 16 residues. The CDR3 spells CASSPLVTALRDTQYF. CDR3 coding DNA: TGTGCCAGCAGCCCACTTGTGACCGCGTTGCGGGATACGCAGTATTTT.

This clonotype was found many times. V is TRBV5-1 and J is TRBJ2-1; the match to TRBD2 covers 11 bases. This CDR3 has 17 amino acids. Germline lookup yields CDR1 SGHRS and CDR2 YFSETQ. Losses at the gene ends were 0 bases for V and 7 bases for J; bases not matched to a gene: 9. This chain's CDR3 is CASSLARGLAGRNEQFF. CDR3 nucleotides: TGCGCCAGCAGCTTGGCCCGAGGACTAGCGGGTCGTAATGAGCAGTTCTTC. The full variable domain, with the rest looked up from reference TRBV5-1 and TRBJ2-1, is KAGVTQTPRYLIKTRGQQVTLSCSPISGHRSVSWYQQTPGQGLQFLFEYFSETQRNKGNFPGRFSGRQFSNSRSEMNVSTLELGDSALYLCASSLARGLAGRNEQFFGPGTRLTVL.

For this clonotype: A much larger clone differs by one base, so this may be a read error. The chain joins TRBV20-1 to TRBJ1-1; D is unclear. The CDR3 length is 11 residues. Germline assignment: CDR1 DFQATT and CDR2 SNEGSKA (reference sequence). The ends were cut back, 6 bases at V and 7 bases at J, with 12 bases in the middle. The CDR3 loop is CSATRRREAFF. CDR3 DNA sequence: TGCAGTGCGACTCGGCGCCGTGAAGCTTTCTTT.

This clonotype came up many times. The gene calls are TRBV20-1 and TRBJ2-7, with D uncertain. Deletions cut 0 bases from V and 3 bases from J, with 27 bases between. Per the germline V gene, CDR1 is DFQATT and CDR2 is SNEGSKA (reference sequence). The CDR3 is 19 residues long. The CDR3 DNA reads TGCAGTGCTAGAGATCCCCTTTTACGGCAGACTCGACGATACTACGAGCAGTACTTC. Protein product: CSARDPLLRQTRRYYEQYF.

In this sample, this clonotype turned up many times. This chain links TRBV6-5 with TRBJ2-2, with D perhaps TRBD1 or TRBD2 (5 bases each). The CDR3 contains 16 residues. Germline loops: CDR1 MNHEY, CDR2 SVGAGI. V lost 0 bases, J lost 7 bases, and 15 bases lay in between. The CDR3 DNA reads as TGTGCCAGCAGTTACTCCTCTGGGACCTTAGGCGGGGAGCTGTTTTTT. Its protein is CASSYSSGTLGGELFF.

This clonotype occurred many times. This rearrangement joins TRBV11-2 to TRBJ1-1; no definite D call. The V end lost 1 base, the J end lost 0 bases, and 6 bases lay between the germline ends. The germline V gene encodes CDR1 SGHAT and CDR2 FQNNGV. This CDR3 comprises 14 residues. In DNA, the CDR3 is TGTGCCAGCAGCTTAGGGGCAGTGAACACTGAAGCTTTCTTT. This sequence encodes CASSLGAVNTEAFF.

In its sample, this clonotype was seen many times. The CDR3: CASGGIDPGELFF. DNA for the CDR3: TGTGCCAGCGGGGGGATTGATCCCGGGGAGCTGTTTTTT. The chain carries TRBV7-3 and TRBJ2-2, with D tentatively TRBD2 (6 bases). Germline-derived CDR1 and CDR2 are SGHTA and FQGTGA. Deletions cut 8 bases from V and 6 bases from J, with 13 bases between. This CDR3 spans 13 amino acids.

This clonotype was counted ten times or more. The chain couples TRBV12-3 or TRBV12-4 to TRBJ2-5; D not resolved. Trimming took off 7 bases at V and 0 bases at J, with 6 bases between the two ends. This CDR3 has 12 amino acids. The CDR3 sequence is CASKGDQETQYF. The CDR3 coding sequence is TGTGCCAGCAAGGGTGACCAAGAGACCCAGTACTTC.

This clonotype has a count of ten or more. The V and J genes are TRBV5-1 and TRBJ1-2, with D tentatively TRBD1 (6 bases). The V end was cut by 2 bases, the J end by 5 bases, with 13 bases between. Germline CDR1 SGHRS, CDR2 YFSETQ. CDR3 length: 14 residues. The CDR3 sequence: CASSLGTSAYGYTF. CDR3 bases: TGCGCCAGCAGCTTAGGGACATCGGCTTATGGCTACACCTTC.

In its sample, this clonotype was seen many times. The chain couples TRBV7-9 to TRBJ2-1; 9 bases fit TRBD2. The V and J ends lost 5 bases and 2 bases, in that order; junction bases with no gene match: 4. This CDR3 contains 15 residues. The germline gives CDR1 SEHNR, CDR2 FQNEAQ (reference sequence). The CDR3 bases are TGTGCCAGCAGCGGCAGCGGGGGGACCTACAATGAGCAGTTCTTC. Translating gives CASSGSGGTYNEQFF.